A single sample is the source of the 29 T cell receptor beta chains below, sequenced in a study of breast tumors, draining lymph nodes, adjacent tissues. TCRdb redid the calling of the multiplex PCR reads with MiXCR, one entry per CDR3 protein. This table has roughly 7,100 distinct CDR3 sequences, around two fifths appearing once. Sequenced: tumor-adjacent breast tissue. The receptors originated from a female donor with breast cancer. Some clones in this sample may be carry-over from other donors' samples.

The CDR3 coding sequence is TGCGCCAGCAGCCAAGAGGGGCCCTGTGGCTACACCTTC. It is translated as CASSQEGPCGYTF. V gene TRBV4-3 combines with J gene TRBJ1-2; D might be TRBD1 (5 bases). This CDR3 is 13 amino acids long. Looked up from germline, CDR1 is LGHNA and CDR2 is YSLEER. V was clipped by 0 bases and J by 7 bases, with 9 bases between them.

This clonotype was seen ten or more times. The chain couples TRBV7-9 to TRBJ1-5; 7 bases map to TRBD1. This CDR3 spans 15 amino acids. V trimming: 5 bases; J trimming: 0 bases; junction bases outside the gene matches: 4. The germline V gene encodes CDR1 SEHNR and CDR2 FQNEAQ (reference sequence). The CDR3 DNA sequence: TGTGCCAGCAGCCTAGGGACAGTTAGCAATCAGCCCCAGCATTTT. Translation gives CASSLGTVSNQPQHF.

The chain links TRBV20-1 to TRBJ2-7; TRBD2 is a possible D gene (5 bases). Germline V gives CDR1 DFQATT, CDR2 SNEGSKA (reference sequence). Deletions cut 3 bases from V and 6 bases from J, with 9 bases between. CDR3 size: 11 residues. Here the CDR3 reads CSASASREQYF. The DNA for the CDR3 is TGCAGTGCTAGTGCTAGCCGCGAGCAGTACTTC.

The table lists this clonotype with many counts. This chain joins TRBV19 and TRBJ2-1; 10 positions agree with TRBD2. J was trimmed by 10 bases and V by 4 bases; bases with no gene match: 10. CDR3 length: 15 amino acids. Germline V gene lookup returns CDR1 LNHDA and CDR2 SQIVND (reference sequence). CDR3 coding DNA: TGTGCCAGTAGTACTAGCGGGAGAGCCCTTTGGGAGCAGTTCTTC. Its translation: CASSTSGRALWEQFF.

This clonotype qualifies as medium-sized. The chain joins TRBV4-2 to TRBJ1-2; unclear D gene. This CDR3 is built from 16 residues. Germline CDR1 and CDR2: LGHNA and YNFKEQ. V was shortened by 1 base and J by 3 bases, with 15 bases between the two germline ends. The chain's CDR3 is CASSQVGHSRDYGYTF. The CDR3 DNA sequence: TGTGCCAGCAGCCAAGTCGGCCACTCTCGGGACTATGGCTACACCTTC.

As to this clonotype: A read error may be the cause here, since a much bigger clone is one base away. The V call is TRBV6-1, the J call TRBJ1-4; D uncertain. CDR1 and CDR2 (germline): MNHNS, SASEGT. This CDR3 is 14 amino acids long. The CDR3 is CASSERGSNEELFF. CDR3 bases: TGTGCCAGCAGTGAACGGGGATCTAATGAAGAACTGTTTTTT.

This clonotype came up many times. The genes are TRBV28 and TRBJ2-2; D gene uncertain. CDR3 length equals 12 residues. Trimming removed 4 bases from V and 2 bases from J, with 2 bases in between. Per germline, CDR1 MDHEN and CDR2 SYDVKM. The CDR3, as DNA: TGTGCCAGCAGTTCCAACACCGGGGAGCTGTTTTTT. It codes for CASSSNTGELFF.

V is TRBV9 and J is TRBJ2-3; 8 bases map to TRBD2. The CDR3 is made up of 14 amino acids. In germline, CDR1 is SGDLS, CDR2 YYNGEE. J gave up 6 bases and V 0 bases, and 3 bases lay outside the gene matches. CDR3 residues: CASSVVGGRDTQYF. The CDR3 DNA follows: TGTGCCAGCAGCGTAGTGGGCGGGAGGGATACGCAGTATTTT.

The gene calls are TRBV20-1 and TRBJ2-2, with a possible D match to TRBD2 (6 bases). This CDR3 has 15 amino acids. Germline V gives CDR1 DFQATT, CDR2 SNEGSKA (reference sequence). The V end was cut by 3 bases, the J end by 7 bases, with 18 bases between. CDR3 DNA sequence: TGCAGTGCTAGCAACGGGGCGCGGGATGTCGGGGAGCTGTTTTTT. Translated, it gives CSASNGARDVGELFF.

This clonotype was picked up many times. V and J are TRBV20-1 and TRBJ2-5; either TRBD1 or TRBD2 may fit D (5 bases each). The V end was cut by 5 bases, the J end by 2 bases, with 15 bases between. The CDR3 consists of 14 residues. Germline V gene lookup returns CDR1 DFQATT and CDR2 SNEGSKA (reference sequence). CDR3 sequence: CSAGDLRTQETQYF. The CDR3 coding sequence is TGCAGTGCTGGGGACCTAAGAACACAAGAGACCCAGTACTTC.

The chain employs TRBV18 and TRBJ2-2; 8 bases align to TRBD1. Germline trimming cut 6 bases from V and 4 bases from J; bases unmatched to any gene: 4. Germline V lookup: CDR1 KGHSH, CDR2 LQKENI. This CDR3 spans 14 amino acids. CDR3 in DNA: TGTGCCAGCTCCGACAGGGGAAGCACCGGGGAGCTGTTTTTT. Translation: CASSDRGSTGELFF. Combining the CDR3 with reference TRBV18 and TRBJ2-2 gives the whole variable domain NAGVMQNPRHLVRRRGQEARLRCSPMKGHSHVYWYRQLPEEGLKFMVYLQKENIIDESGMPKERFSAEFPKEGPSILRIQQVVRGDSAAYFCASSDRGSTGELFFGEGSRLTVL.

The gene calls are TRBV7-2 and TRBJ2-7, with 12 bases matching TRBD2. V lost 0 bases to trimming and J lost 4 bases; unmatched junction nucleotides: 4. CDR3 length equals 16 residues. Germline CDR1 is SGHTA and CDR2 is FQGNSA. The CDR3 here is CASSLALAGGGYEQYF. DNA of the CDR3: TGTGCCAGCAGCTTAGCGCTAGCGGGAGGGGGGTACGAGCAGTACTTC.

This clonotype was counted ten times or more. The genes are TRBV20-1 and TRBJ1-5; 8 bases are a match to TRBD1. The CDR3 has 15 amino acids. Per germline, CDR1 DFQATT and CDR2 SNEGSKA (reference sequence). Losses at the gene ends were 2 bases for V and 3 bases for J; bases not matched to a gene: 6. Here the CDR3 DNA reads TGCAGTGCTAGAAAGACAGGGGCCCCCAATCAGCCCCAGCATTTT. It is translated as CSARKTGAPNQPQHF.

This clonotype was counted many times. V and J are TRBV11-2 and TRBJ2-1; D may match TRBD1 or TRBD2 (5 bases each). Trimming shortened V by 1 base and J by 1 base, and 20 bases separated the two germline ends. CDR1 and CDR2 from the germline V gene are SGHAT and FQNNGV. This CDR3 comprises 19 residues. The CDR3 coding sequence is TGTGCCAGCAGCTTAGGAAGAAAGGAAGCAGGGAGATCCTACAATGAGCAGTTCTTC. Protein sequence: CASSLGRKEAGRSYNEQFF.

On this clonotype: The CDR3 ends on some other residue instead of the conserved phenylalanine or tryptophan, so this is likely a read error. CDR3 loop: CASMTGGNTEAFL. The CDR3 bases are TGTGCCAGCATGACAGGGGGGAATACTGAAGCTTTCCTT. The chain links TRBV27 to TRBJ1-1, with TRBD1 identical over 9 bases. V was clipped by 7 bases and J by 5 bases; unmatched bases: 5. The CDR3 runs 13 residues. CDR1 is MNHEY and CDR2 is SMNVEV in the germline V gene (reference sequence).

This chain links TRBV2 with TRBJ1-2, with 11 nucleotides matching TRBD1. Germline CDR1 SNHLY, CDR2 FYNNEI. Germline trimming cut 3 bases from V and 4 bases from J; bases unmatched to any gene: 7. This CDR3 has 16 residues. In DNA, the CDR3 is TGTGCCAGCAGTGACTTTTCGGGACAGGGGGTCTATGGCTACACCTTC. Translating it yields CASSDFSGQGVYGYTF.

This clonotype was seen a few times. The rearrangement links TRBV27 to TRBJ1-5, with D perhaps TRBD1 (5 bases). V lost 1 base and J lost 5, with 9 bases in between. This CDR3 region has 14 residues. The V gene's germline CDR1 is MNHEY and CDR2 SMNVEV (reference sequence). The CDR3 DNA sequence: TGTGCCAGCAGTTTATATCGGGGGGATCAGCCCCAGCATTTT. Amino acids: CASSLYRGDQPQHF.

In this sample, this clonotype turned up many times. The chain recombines TRBV4-1 with TRBJ2-1, with 9 bases that match TRBD2. The CDR3 consists of 18 residues. Germline CDR1 is MGHRA and CDR2 is YSYEKL. V lost 4 bases to trimming and J lost 6 bases; unmatched junction nucleotides: 16. As DNA, the CDR3 is TGCGCCAGCAGCCTTAATCCCTTAGCGGGAGAGCCGGGCAATGAGCAGTTCTTC. Amino acids: CASSLNPLAGEPGNEQFF.

The chain carries TRBV11-2 and TRBJ2-2; no reliable D call. Per germline, CDR1 SGHAT and CDR2 FQNNGV. V was cut by 5 bases and J by 2 bases, with 12 bases left in between. This CDR3 is built from 15 residues. The CDR3 nucleotides are TGTGCCAGCAGCCCCCCAAGGGCTAACACCGGGGAGCTGTTTTTT. Translation gives CASSPPRANTGELFF.

This clonotype was counted between two and nine times. CDR3 nucleotides: TGCGCCAGCAGCCAACTTAGGGGCACTGAAGCTTTCTTT. It translates to CASSQLRGTEAFF. V usage is TRBV4-3 and J usage is TRBJ1-1; D is possibly TRBD1 (5 bases). V lost 2 bases, J lost 4 bases, and 8 bases lay in between. This CDR3 region has 13 residues. Germline V gives CDR1 LGHNA, CDR2 YSLEER.

About this clonotype itself: A clone one base away is much larger, so this may be a read error. V is TRBV20-1 and J is TRBJ2-1; 7 positions match TRBD2. Looked up from germline, CDR1 is DFQATT and CDR2 is SNEGSKA (reference sequence). The CDR3 spans 15 residues. Written as DNA, the CDR3 is TGCAGAGCTGGCGACCGGGACTACCGCGAAGATGAGCAGTTCTTC. Translated, it gives CRAGDRDYREDEQFF.

There are many counts of this clonotype. A read error may be the cause here, since a much bigger clone is one base away. The rearrangement uses TRBV7-6 and TRBJ2-2, with D unresolved. Between the trimmed V and J ends, which lost 1 base and 3 bases, there was a span of 6 bases. Germline assignment: CDR1 SGHVS and CDR2 FNYEAQ. The CDR3 loop spans 14 amino acids. The chain's CDR3 is CASSLDLDTGELFF. In nucleotides, the CDR3 is TGTGCCAGCAGCTTAGATCTTGACACCGGGGAGCTGTTTTTT.

This clonotype was counted only a few times. The chain joins TRBV7-2 to TRBJ1-1; D unresolved. Deletions cut 3 bases from V and 1 base from J, with 9 bases between. CDR1 SGHTA and CDR2 FQGNSA come from the germline V gene. This CDR3 contains 14 residues. In DNA, the CDR3 is TGTGCCAGCAGCTTTTACACCTCGAACACTGAAGCTTTCTTT. Translated: CASSFYTSNTEAFF.

By share, this clonotype counts as medium-sized. The rearrangement links TRBV20-1 to TRBJ2-1; D ambiguous. CDR3 length: 14 amino acids. Germline V CDR1 and CDR2: DFQATT, SNEGSKA (reference sequence). V was shortened by 4 bases and J by 4 bases, with 14 bases between the two germline ends. The CDR3 spells CSAKVLTAYNEQFF. In DNA, the CDR3 is TGCAGTGCTAAAGTGCTTACAGCATACAATGAGCAGTTCTTC.

V and J are TRBV12-3 or TRBV12-4 and TRBJ2-3, with TRBD2 identical over 7 bases. The CDR3 runs to 14 residues. The V and J ends lost 2 bases and 6 bases, in that order; junction bases with no gene match: 5. The CDR3 loop is CASSLTSVSDTQYF. The CDR3 coding sequence is TGTGCCAGCAGTTTAACTAGCGTCTCGGATACGCAGTATTTT.

By proportion, this clonotype is medium-sized. The V call is TRBV5-1, the J call TRBJ2-1; TRBD2 is a possible D gene (7 bases). V shed 2 bases and J shed 7 bases, with 13 bases lying between them. The CDR3 length is 14 residues. Germline V gives CDR1 SGHRS, CDR2 YFSETQ. CDR3 sequence: CASSFGGQANEQFF. DNA of the CDR3: TGCGCCAGCAGCTTCGGGGGGCAAGCGAATGAGCAGTTCTTC.

This clonotype is deemed medium-sized. V usage is TRBV5-1 and J usage is TRBJ2-3; a weak D match, TRBD1 (5 bases). Germline V CDR1 and CDR2: SGHRS, YFSETQ. The CDR3 loop spans 14 amino acids. V lost 0 bases, J lost 4 bases, and 9 bases lay in between. The CDR3 loop reads CASSLDQGSDTQYF. The CDR3 DNA sequence: TGCGCCAGCAGCTTGGATCAGGGCTCAGATACGCAGTATTTT.

This chain links TRBV2 with TRBJ2-2, with 12 positions matching TRBD2. The CDR3 covers 16 residues. The V gene's germline CDR1 is SNHLY and CDR2 FYNNEI. J lost 4 bases, V lost 6 bases, and 6 bases had no gene match. The CDR3: CASSVTSGGLTGELFF. In DNA, the CDR3 is TGTGCCAGCAGCGTTACTAGCGGGGGGCTCACCGGGGAGCTGTTTTTT.

This clonotype is medium-sized in the sample. This chain joins TRBV20-1 and TRBJ2-7, with 13 bases fitting TRBD2. J lost 7 bases, V lost 2 bases, and 11 bases had no gene match. Germline lookup yields CDR1 DFQATT and CDR2 SNEGSKA (reference sequence). The CDR3 sequence is 16 residues long. CDR3 sequence: CSARSSRLAGGGEQYF. Written as DNA, the CDR3 is TGCAGTGCTAGATCCTCCAGACTAGCGGGAGGTGGGGAGCAGTACTTC.